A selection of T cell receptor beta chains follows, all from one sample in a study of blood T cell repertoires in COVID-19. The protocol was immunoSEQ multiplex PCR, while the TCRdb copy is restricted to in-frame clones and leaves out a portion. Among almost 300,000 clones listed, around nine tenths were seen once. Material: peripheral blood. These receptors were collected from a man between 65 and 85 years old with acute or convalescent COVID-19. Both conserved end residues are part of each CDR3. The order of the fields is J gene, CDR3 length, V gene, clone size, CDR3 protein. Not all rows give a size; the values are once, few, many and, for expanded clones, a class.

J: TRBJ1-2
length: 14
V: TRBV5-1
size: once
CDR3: CASSLGTGHYGYTF

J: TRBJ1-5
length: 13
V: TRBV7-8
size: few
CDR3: CASSLTSDQPQHF

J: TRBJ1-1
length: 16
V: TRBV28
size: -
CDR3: CASSPGDRVLTTEAFF

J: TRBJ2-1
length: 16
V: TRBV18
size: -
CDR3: CASSRLFRGGGHEQFF

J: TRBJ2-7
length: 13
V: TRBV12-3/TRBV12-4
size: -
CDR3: CASSPDSVMEQYF

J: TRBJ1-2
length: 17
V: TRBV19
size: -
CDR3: CASSIGSTGPRGYGYTF

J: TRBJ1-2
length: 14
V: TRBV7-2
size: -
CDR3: CASSLGTANYGYTF

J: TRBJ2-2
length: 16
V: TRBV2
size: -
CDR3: CASSPRVALNTGELFF

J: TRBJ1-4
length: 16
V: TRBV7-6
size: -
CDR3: CASSRGQFLSNEKLFF

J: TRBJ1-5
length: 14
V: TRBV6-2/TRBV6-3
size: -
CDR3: CASSYSQGIQPQHF

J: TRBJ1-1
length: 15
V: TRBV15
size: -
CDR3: CATSRVAGVGTEAFF

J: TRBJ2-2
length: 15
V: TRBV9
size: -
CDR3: CASSVGGQTTGELFF

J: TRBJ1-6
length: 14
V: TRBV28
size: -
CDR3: CASRATGAGSPLHF

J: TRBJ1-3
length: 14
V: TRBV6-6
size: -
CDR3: CASSEQGSGNTIYF

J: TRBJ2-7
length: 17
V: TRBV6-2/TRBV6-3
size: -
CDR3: CASSYPSGTGFSYEQYF

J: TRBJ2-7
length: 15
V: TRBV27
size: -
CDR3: CASSLFAGGPYEQYF

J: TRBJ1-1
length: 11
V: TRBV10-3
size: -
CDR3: CAISEGDAAFF

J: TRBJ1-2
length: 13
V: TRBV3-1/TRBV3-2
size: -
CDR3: CASSRQGLNGYTF

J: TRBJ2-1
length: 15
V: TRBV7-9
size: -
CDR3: CASSSWTSGRDEQFF

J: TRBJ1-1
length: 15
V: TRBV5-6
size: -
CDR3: CASSDTPQGNTEAFF

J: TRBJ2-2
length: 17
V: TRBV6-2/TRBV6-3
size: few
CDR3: CASSYRALSGFSGELFF

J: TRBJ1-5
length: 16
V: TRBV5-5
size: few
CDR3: CASSLATGGASQPQHF

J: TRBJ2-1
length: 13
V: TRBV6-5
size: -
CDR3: CASSILRVDEQFF

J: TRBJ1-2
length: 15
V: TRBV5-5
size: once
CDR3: CASSPWTGGNYGYTF